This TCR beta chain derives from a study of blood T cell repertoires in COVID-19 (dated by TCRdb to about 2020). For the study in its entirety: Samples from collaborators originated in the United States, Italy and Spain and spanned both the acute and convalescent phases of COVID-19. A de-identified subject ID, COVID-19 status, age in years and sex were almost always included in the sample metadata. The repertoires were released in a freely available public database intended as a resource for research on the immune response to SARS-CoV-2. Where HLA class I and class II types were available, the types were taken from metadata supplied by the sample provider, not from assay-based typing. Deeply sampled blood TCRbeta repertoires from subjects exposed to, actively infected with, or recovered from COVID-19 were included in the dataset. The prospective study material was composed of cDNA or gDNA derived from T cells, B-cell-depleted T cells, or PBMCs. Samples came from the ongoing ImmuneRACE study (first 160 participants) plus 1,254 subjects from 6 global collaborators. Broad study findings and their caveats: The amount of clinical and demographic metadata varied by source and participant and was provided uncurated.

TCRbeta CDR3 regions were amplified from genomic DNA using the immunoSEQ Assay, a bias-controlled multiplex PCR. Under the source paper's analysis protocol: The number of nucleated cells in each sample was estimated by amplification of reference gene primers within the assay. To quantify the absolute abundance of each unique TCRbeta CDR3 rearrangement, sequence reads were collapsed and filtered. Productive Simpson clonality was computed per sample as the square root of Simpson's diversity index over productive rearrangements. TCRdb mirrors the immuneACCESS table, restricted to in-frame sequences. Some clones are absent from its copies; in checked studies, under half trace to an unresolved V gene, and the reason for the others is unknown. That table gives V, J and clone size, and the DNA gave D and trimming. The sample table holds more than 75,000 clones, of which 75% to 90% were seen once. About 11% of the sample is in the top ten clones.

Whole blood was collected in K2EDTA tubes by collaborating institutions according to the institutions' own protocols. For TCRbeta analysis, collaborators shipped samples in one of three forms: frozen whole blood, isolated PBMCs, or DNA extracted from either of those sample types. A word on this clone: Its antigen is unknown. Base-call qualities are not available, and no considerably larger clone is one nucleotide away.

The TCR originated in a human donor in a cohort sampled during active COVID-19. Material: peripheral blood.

In nucleotide form, the sequence is TGTGCCAGCAGCTTGGCCGGGACAGCGACTGGAGAGCAGTACTTC. Its protein product is CASSLAGTATGEQYF. Recombination connected TRBV5-5 to TRBJ2-7; 7 bases in the middle match TRBD1. Spanning cysteine to phenylalanine, the CDR3 consists of 15 amino acids. Only CDR3 DNA remains: 45 bases, in frame from the first base. V is cut back by 0 bases and J by 7 bases, with 10 bases in the junction unmatched. Taken from the germline V gene (reference sequence), the CDR1 and CDR2 loops are SGHKS and YYEKEE.